The clone carrying this T cell receptor beta chain was picked up a small number of times. The antigen is undetermined. The length of the CDR3 is 15 residues. V lost 6 bases and J 7 bases, leaving 19 bases between the germline ends. Germline V gene sequence: CDR1 MRHNA, CDR2 SNTAGT. There was relapse after autologous stem cell transplantation in every patient, and there was variation in brentuximab vedotin exposure. The entry originates in a study of PD-1 blockade in classical Hodgkin lymphoma. General observations from the study: Newly diagnosed patients reportedly trailed healthy donors in baseline TCR diversity.

Sequenced by immunoSEQ multiplex PCR; TCRdb stores in-frame clones only, minus some. The sample lists about 9,900 clones; 90% to 95% were seen once. Here the sequenced sample was peripheral blood mononuclear cells (PBMCs), taken at baseline. The V call is TRBV6-4, the J call TRBJ2-1; D might be TRBD2 (6 bases). The sequence was collected from a human donor with classical Hodgkin lymphoma. Written as DNA, the CDR3 is TGTGCCAGCAGGGAGGGTGCGGGGACCCCAAATGAGCAGTTCTTC. Its protein is CASREGAGTPNEQFF.